What follows are 11 T cell receptor beta chains derived from one specimen sequenced in a study of lymphopenia after photon versus proton radiotherapy. Clones were sequenced by immunoSEQ multiplex PCR, and TCRdb holds only the in-frame ones, with some missing. The data hold some 30,000 clones, with approximately 88% observed a single time. The sequencing here drew on peripheral blood, taken from a patient treated with proton-based radiotherapy. All receptors derive from a woman aged 55-70 years with cholangiocarcinoma. Some clones in this sample may be carry-over from other donors' samples.

The gene calls are TRBV5-1 and TRBJ2-1, with a tentative D call TRBD2 (5 bases). The CDR3 is 14 amino acids. V shed 7 bases and J shed 3 bases, with 14 bases lying between them. Germline V gene lookup returns CDR1 SGHRS and CDR2 YFSETQ. The CDR3 bases are TGCGCCAGCGCCATAGACTACCGCTACAATGAGCAGTTCTTC. Its translation: CASAIDYRYNEQFF.

The chain uses TRBV7-2 and TRBJ1-2; TRBD1 might be the D (6 bases). This CDR3 is built from 13 residues. Germline V gene data show CDR1 as SGHTA and CDR2 as FQGNSA. V lost 5 bases and J 8 bases, leaving 15 bases between the germline ends. The CDR3 protein is CASSLQGTRGYTF. The CDR3 DNA follows: TGTGCCAGCAGCCTTCAGGGGACAAGAGGCTACACCTTC.

This sequence joins TRBV7-2 and TRBJ2-7; D call uncertain. The V gene's germline CDR1 is SGHTA and CDR2 FQGNSA. Deletions cut 5 bases from V and 2 bases from J, with 10 bases between. The CDR3 has 13 amino acids. CDR3 nucleotide sequence: TGTGCCAGCAGCCCTATAGCCGCCTACGAGCAGTACTTC. Amino acids: CASSPIAAYEQYF.

The rearrangement uses TRBV6-1 and TRBJ2-1; TRBD2 agrees at 14 bases. V was pared by 9 bases and J by 15 bases, with 13 bases of the junction left unmatched. The length of the CDR3 is 14 residues. Germline CDR1 is MNHNS and CDR2 is SASEGT. CDR3 DNA sequence: TGTGCCAGTGGGACTAGCGGGGGTTTGTTGGCGGGGTTCTTC. Translated: CASGTSGGLLAGFF.

V is TRBV7-8 and J is TRBJ1-4; D gene ambiguous. V was shortened by 6 bases and J by 1 base, with 12 bases between the two germline ends. Germline CDR1 is SGHVS and CDR2 is FQNEAQ. The CDR3 runs 15 residues. The CDR3 DNA is TGTGCCAGCAGTCCCATGGGCGGAACTAATGAAAAACTGTTTTTT. It specifies CASSPMGGTNEKLFF.

The chain combines TRBV27 with TRBJ1-3, with a weak D call TRBD1 (6 bases). V was cut by 6 bases and J by 4 bases, with 13 bases left in between. Germline CDR1 and CDR2: MNHEY and SMNVEV (reference sequence). The CDR3 totals 14 residues. Written as DNA, the CDR3 is TGTGCCAGCAGCCTAAGACAGGAGGGAAACACCATATATTTT. This codes for CASSLRQEGNTIYF.

The V gene is TRBV5-4, the J gene TRBJ2-1, with TRBD2 matching 12 bases. Germline assignment: CDR1 SGHNT and CDR2 YYREEE (reference sequence). V shed 2 bases and J 7 bases; nucleotides not matched to a gene: 10. This CDR3 region has 17 residues. The CDR3 spells CASSFSALAGGPNEQFF. The CDR3 DNA follows: TGTGCCAGCAGCTTTAGCGCCCTAGCGGGGGGGCCGAATGAGCAGTTCTTC.

The chain couples TRBV7-9 to TRBJ1-4; D perhaps matches TRBD1 (5 bases). Germline V gene data show CDR1 as SEHNR and CDR2 as FQNEAQ (reference sequence). The CDR3 is 16 residues long. V was pared by 5 bases and J by 3 bases, with 16 bases between. The CDR3 spells CASSTGLVGPNEKLFF. In DNA form, the CDR3 reads TGTGCCAGCAGCACGGGCCTCGTGGGGCCTAATGAAAAACTGTTTTTT.

This sequence joins TRBV7-9 and TRBJ2-3; no firm D call. V was cut by 1 base and J by 5 bases, with 10 bases left in between. CDR1 SEHNR and CDR2 FQNEAQ come from the germline V gene (reference sequence). This CDR3 spans 14 amino acids. The CDR3 region is CASSLESGLDTQYF. The CDR3 DNA reads as TGTGCCAGCAGCTTAGAATCGGGCCTAGATACGCAGTATTTT.

The chain carries TRBV19 and TRBJ1-4; D remains unclear. The CDR3 has 13 amino acids. The germline V gene has CDR1 LNHDA and CDR2 SQIVND (reference sequence). The germline V and J ends were trimmed by 6 bases and 5 bases, with 10 bases remaining between them. The CDR3 loop reads CASSSTENEKLFF. The CDR3 DNA sequence: TGTGCCAGTAGCTCGACGGAAAATGAAAAACTGTTTTTT.

The genes are TRBV11-2 and TRBJ1-1; D is uncertain. There are 12 residues in the CDR3. Germline values: CDR1 SGHAT, CDR2 FQNNGV. Trimming cost V 1 base and J 6 bases, with 6 bases left between them. The CDR3 nucleotides read TGTGCCAGCAGCTTAGGGCCAGCTGAAGCTTTCTTT. Translated, it gives CASSLGPAEAFF.